Listed below are T cell receptor beta chains from one sample, sequenced in a study of T cell repertoires in cytomegalovirus infection. A single record per CDR3 protein comes from TCRdb applying MiXCR to the reads. The sample shows 150,000 to 200,000 distinct CDR3 sequences, under 25% of them seen only once. Sequencing was carried out using PBMCs. These receptors came from a human donor in good health (CMV status not recorded). Some clones in this sample may be carry-over from other donors' samples. The CDR3 runs from the conserved cysteine through the conserved F or W. The order of the fields is V gene, CDR3 length, clone size, J gene, D gene, CDR3 DNA, CDR3 protein. D genes are given only for firm matches. Size is stated for part of the rows, as once, few or many counts, or as a class when the clone is expanded.

TRBV29-1	14	NA	TRBJ2-1	TRBD1	TGCAGCGTTGGGCCCTCAGGGGGCTGGAATGAGCAGTTCTTC	CSVGPSGGWNEQFF
TRBV5-1	15	few	TRBJ1-2	NA	TGCGCCAGCAGCTTACTCCGGGACCGAAACTATGGCTACACCTTC	CASSLLRDRNYGYTF
TRBV5-4	15	NA	TRBJ1-2	NA	TGTGCCAGCAGTTCCGGACACCTTTCTAACTATGGCTACACCTTC	CASSSGHLSNYGYTF
TRBV28	12	few	TRBJ1-4	NA	TGTGCCAGCACCCCTCCGCGGGGGAAACTGTTTTTT	CASTPPRGKLFF
TRBV19	14	NA	TRBJ2-1	NA	TGTGCCAGTAGCCCGCGTCAGGGCCCCAATGAGCAGTTCTTC	CASSPRQGPNEQFF
TRBV7-6	15	few	TRBJ1-4	NA	TGTGCCAGCAGCTCATCCGGGGGCGCGGATGAAAAACTGTTTTTT	CASSSSGGADEKLFF
TRBV7-9	16	NA	TRBJ1-1	NA	TGTGCCAGCAGCTTAGGGGGGGGGGGCCGGAACACTGAAGCTTTCTTT	CASSLGGGGRNTEAFF
TRBV6-2/TRBV6-3	15	few	TRBJ1-5	NA	TGTGCCAGCAGGCCATCAGGGAATAGCAATCAGCCCCAGCATTTT	CASRPSGNSNQPQHF
TRBV6-5	13	few	TRBJ1-1	TRBD1	TGTGCCAGCAGTGACGACAGGGTTACTGAAGCTTTCTTT	CASSDDRVTEAFF
TRBV10-3	14	NA	TRBJ2-1	NA	TGTGCCATCAGTGAGTCGTCAGGGATCTATGAGCAGTTCTTC	CAISESSGIYEQFF
TRBV15	21	few	TRBJ2-2	TRBD2	TGTGCCACCAGCAGAGAGGTAGCTAGCGGGAGGGCCTCTTCGAACACCGGGGAGCTGTTTTTT	CATSREVASGRASSNTGELFF
TRBV7-4	19	NA	TRBJ2-3	TRBD2	TGTGCCAGCAGCCCATCACCCACCGGACTAGCGGGGGGCACAGATACGCAGTATTTT	CASSPSPTGLAGGTDTQYF
TRBV5-6	17	NA	TRBJ2-5	NA	TGTGCCAGCAGCATCTCGGGGCAGGGGACCCTCCAAGAGAACCAGTACTTC	CASSISGQGTLQENQYF
TRBV19	16	few	TRBJ2-3	TRBD2	TGTGCCAGTAGTACTCTTCTAGCGGGAGGGAGAGATACGCAGTATTTT	CASSTLLAGGRDTQYF
TRBV5-1	16	many	TRBJ1-1	TRBD1	TGCGCCAGCAGCATTGGACAGGGGCTAGCGAACACTGAAGCTTTCTTT	CASSIGQGLANTEAFF
TRBV2	12	many	TRBJ2-3	NA	TGTGCCAGCGGGACCTTCACAGATACGCAGTATTTT	CASGTFTDTQYF
TRBV9	15	few	TRBJ2-1	TRBD2	TGTGCCAGCAGCGTAGATGGGACTAGCTTGAATGAGCAGTTCTTC	CASSVDGTSLNEQFF
TRBV7-4	14	few	TRBJ2-3	NA	TGTGCCAGCAGCCCGGACCCGGGTTCAGATACGCAGTATTTT	CASSPDPGSDTQYF
TRBV23-1	14	NA	TRBJ2-1	NA	TGCGCCAGCAGTACCGGGAAAAACGGGAATGAGCAGTTCTTC	CASSTGKNGNEQFF
TRBV20-1	15	few	TRBJ2-5	TRBD2	TGCAGTGCTAGAAATGGACTAGCTGTCCAAGAGACCCAGTACTTC	CSARNGLAVQETQYF
TRBV7-2	15	many	TRBJ2-2	NA	TGTGCCAGCAGCCCGCTCGGGAGATCTACCGGGGAGCTGTTTTTT	CASSPLGRSTGELFF
TRBV11-2	13	NA	TRBJ2-1	NA	TGTGCCAGCAGCCCGGACCGGAACAATGAGCAGTTCTTC	CASSPDRNNEQFF
TRBV7-9	14	many	TRBJ1-6	NA	TGTGCCAGCAGCTTTTCAGGAGATAATTCACCCCTCCACTTT	CASSFSGDNSPLHF
TRBV7-2	13	many	TRBJ1-2	NA	TGTGCCAGCAGCCGGGAGACTAACTATGGCTACACCTTC	CASSRETNYGYTF
TRBV5-6	15	NA	TRBJ2-7	TRBD1	TGTGCCAGCAGCTCCTACGGGACAGCTTCCTACGAGCAGTACTTC	CASSSYGTASYEQYF
TRBV11-2	16	many	TRBJ2-3	NA	TGTGCCAGCAGCTCGCAGCTGGGCGGGGCCACAGATACGCAGTATTTT	CASSSQLGGATDTQYF
TRBV20-1	14	few	TRBJ2-7	TRBD2	TGCAGTGCTCCCTCCGCCGGGAGGCTCTCCGAGCAGTACTTC	CSAPSAGRLSEQYF
TRBV6-1	15	NA	TRBJ1-6	NA	TGTGCCAGCAGTGATCGCAGGACCAGTAATTCACCCCTCCACTTT	CASSDRRTSNSPLHF
TRBV15	14	NA	TRBJ1-5	NA	TGTGCCACCAGCGATTTCAGGGGAGGACAGCCCCAGCATTTT	CATSDFRGGQPQHF
TRBV6-6	16	NA	TRBJ1-5	NA	TGTGCCAGCAGCCCACTCACGATCTTTAGCAATCAGCCCCAGCATTTT	CASSPLTIFSNQPQHF
TRBV4-3	15	once	TRBJ1-5	NA	TGCGCCAGAAGCCAAGATGGCGGGAGTATAGATACGCAGCATTTT	CARSQDGGSIDTQHF
TRBV7-8	15	few	TRBJ1-4	NA	TGTGCCAGCAGCTTAGTAGGTAGTAGTGGCGAAAAACTGTTTTTT	CASSLVGSSGEKLFF
TRBV19	17	many	TRBJ1-2	TRBD1	TGTGCCAGTAGTATAGCCCCCAGGACAGGCTATGTCTATGGCTACACCTTC	CASSIAPRTGYVYGYTF
TRBV5-5	15	NA	TRBJ1-5	NA	TGTGCCAGCAGCCCCGAGGAGGGTTGGAATCAGCCCCAGCATTTT	CASSPEEGWNQPQHF
TRBV3-1	13	few	TRBJ2-7	NA	TGTGCCAGCAGCAAATCGGACACCTACGAGCAGTACTTC	CASSKSDTYEQYF
TRBV5-1	13	few	TRBJ1-4	NA	TGCGCCAGCACACGGACGGCTAATGAAAAACTGTTTTTT	CASTRTANEKLFF
TRBV11-2	14	many	TRBJ1-1	NA	TGTGCCAGCAGCTCCAGGTGGATGAACACTGAAGCTTTCTTT	CASSSRWMNTEAFF
TRBV6-6	17	NA	TRBJ2-7	TRBD1	TGTGCCAGCAGTTACGCCGTGCCGGGACAGGGTTACGACGAGCAGTACTTC	CASSYAVPGQGYDEQYF
TRBV6-6	10	few	TRBJ1-1	NA	TGTGCCAGCAGTAGGGACGAAGCTTTCTTT	CASSRDEAFF
TRBV10-3	15	many	TRBJ1-3	NA	TGTGCCATCAGTGAGTCAGGGACGGCTGGAAACACCATATATTTT	CAISESGTAGNTIYF
TRBV28	13	NA	TRBJ2-2	NA	TGTGCCAGCAGTTCCGAGAACACCGGGGAGCTGTTTTTT	CASSSENTGELFF
TRBV24-1	16	many	TRBJ2-5	TRBD1	TGTGCCACCAGTGACCGCGGACAGGACATGGGGGAGACCCAGTACTTC	CATSDRGQDMGETQYF
TRBV28	13	few	TRBJ1-2	TRBD1	TGTGCCAGCCAGACAGGGGGTAAAGGTGGCTACACCTTC	CASQTGGKGGYTF
TRBV20-1	13	few	TRBJ2-3	NA	TGCAGTGTTGATGGCGGGGTGGCAGATACGCAGTATTTT	CSVDGGVADTQYF
TRBV9	13	NA	TRBJ1-1	NA	TGTGCCAGCAGCCGATCCGTGGACACTGAAGCTTTCTTT	CASSRSVDTEAFF
TRBV20-1	17	NA	TRBJ1-3	TRBD1	TGCAGTGCTAGAGGGGGACTGGGACAGGGATCCGGAAACACCATATATTTT	CSARGGLGQGSGNTIYF
TRBV30	16	NA	TRBJ2-1	NA	TGTGCCCGGAGTATGTGGGGTGTCGGGACGTACAGTGAGCAGTTCTTC	CARSMWGVGTYSEQFF
TRBV11-1	13	few	TRBJ2-7	NA	TGTGCCAGCAGCACCCGGGGCCAGTACGAGCAGTACTTC	CASSTRGQYEQYF
TRBV29-1	12	NA	TRBJ2-3	NA	TGCAGCGTTCAGCAGCGAACAGATACGCAGTATTTT	CSVQQRTDTQYF
TRBV4-2	18	few	TRBJ2-1	NA	TGTGCCAGCAGCCAAGTGATAATGTTCGGGAGCTCCTACAATGAGCAGTTCTTC	CASSQVIMFGSSYNEQFF